The present entry profiles one T cell receptor beta chain with its context. The source of the sample is a study of T cell changes during pregnancy in multiple sclerosis. Sequencing used immunoSEQ multiplex PCR; TCRdb keeps in-frame clones, though not all of them. The sample includes some 80,000 clones, 90% to 95% of them seen just once. V lost 4 bases, J lost 6 bases, and 4 bases stayed unmatched. The CDR3 contains 13 residues. Germline V gives CDR1 GTSNPN, CDR2 SVGIG (reference sequence). The source material was peripheral blood, sampled in the second trimester of pregnancy. The clonotype was recovered from a female donor with multiple sclerosis, enrolled in a pregnancy study. The rearrangement joins TRBV30 to TRBJ2-7; TRBD2 matches at 12 bases. CDR3 nucleotides: TGTGCCTGGATTGGGACTAGCGGGTCCGAGCAGTACTTC. Amino acids: CAWIGTSGSEQYF.